This T cell receptor beta chain was captured by sequencing in a study of human T cells and chemical hapten exposure. The time point denotes: patch test 3, about 24 weeks after DPC sensitization. Noted treatment: therapeutic diphenylcyclopropenone sensitization with weekly scalp DPC. TCRdb recomputed calls from the RACE reads with MiXCR, one row per CDR3 protein. In the table there are about 82,000 distinct CDR3 sequences, over 10% of which are singletons. This clonotype was counted many times. The CDR3 has 14 amino acids. The germline CDR1 and CDR2 sequences are DFQATT and SNEGSKA (reference sequence). The J segment lost 6 bases and the V segment lost 6 bases, leaving 10 bases of the junction unmatched.

J is TRBJ1-4 and V is TRBV20-1; 7 bases align to TRBD1. This TCR was recovered from a woman between 45 and 60 years old with alopecia areata. Some clones in this sample may be carry-over from other donors' samples. Sample: whole blood, taken in connection with sensitization to the hapten diphenylcyclopropenone (DPC). The CDR3 region has the DNA TGCAGTGCGGGGCCGGGACAGCGGGATGAAAAACTGTTTTTT. Amino acids: CSAGPGQRDEKLFF.